Presented here are 8 T cell receptor beta chains from one specimen sequenced in a study of shared clonotypes between healthy human individuals (TCRdb year 2020). Libraries were built with the immunoSEQ multiplex PCR assay. What TCRdb holds here is the immuneACCESS table cut down to in-frame rearrangements. Part of the clones is not present; checked against another copy, under half of the missing clones reflect an unresolved V gene, and the others are unexplained. A total of about 980,000 clones appear in this sample, around 80% of them only once. The top ten hold around 1.4% of the sample. Sequenced sample: memory CD4+ T cells sorted from blood. This specimen's cell subset or site label, per the study, means: CD45RA-negative fraction. The origin of the receptors is a man between 18 and 29 years old in good health.

The CDR3 spells CASSGTGTRPRSYNEQFF. The DNA for the CDR3 is TGCGCCAGCAGCGGAACCGGGACTAGGCCCCGCTCCTACAATGAGCAGTTCTTC. The chain combines TRBV5-1 with TRBJ2-1; 8 nucleotides align to TRBD2. Germline V gene lookup returns CDR1 SGHRS and CDR2 YFSETQ. The junction had 12 bases not matched to a gene; V was cut back by 4 bases and J by 0 bases. The CDR3 sequence is 18 residues long.

This chain joins TRBV19 and TRBJ1-4; D gene unclear. The CDR3 totals 15 residues. Trimming took off 1 base at V and 5 bases at J, with 11 bases between the two ends. The germline CDR1 and CDR2 sequences are LNHDA and SQIVND (reference sequence). The CDR3: CASSIGAVKNEKLFF. CDR3 nucleotide sequence: TGTGCCAGTAGTATAGGGGCGGTAAAAAATGAAAAACTGTTTTTT.

This clone was seen only once. The identical CDR3 is also encoded by other nucleotide sequences in the sample. The chain is built from TRBV7-9 and TRBJ2-5; 7 bases agree with TRBD1. V shed 4 bases, J shed 1 base, and the junction held 3 bases outside the gene matches. This CDR3 has 14 residues. CDR1 is SEHNR, CDR2 FQNEAQ, per germline (reference sequence). This chain's CDR3 is CASSWTGPQETQYF. The CDR3 DNA is TGTGCCAGCAGCTGGACAGGCCCCCAAGAGACCCAGTACTTC.

The V and J genes are TRBV6-5 and TRBJ1-1, with unresolved D. V shed 0 bases and J shed 8 bases, with 10 bases lying between them. This CDR3 has 13 amino acids. CDR1 is MNHEY and CDR2 is SVGAGI in the germline V gene. The CDR3 coding sequence is TGTGCCAGCAGTTACTCGATTAACCTCGAAGCTTTCTTT. It yields the protein CASSYSINLEAFF.

This CDR3 is CASSLSRASAEQYF. The CDR3 DNA sequence: TGTGCCAGCAGCTTGAGTCGGGCCAGTGCCGAGCAGTACTTC. The chain combines TRBV5-4 with TRBJ2-7; unclear D gene. CDR3 length: 14 amino acids. Germline V lookup: CDR1 SGHNT, CDR2 YYREEE (reference sequence). V lost 1 base, J lost 6 bases, and 14 bases lay in between. Together with reference TRBV5-4 and TRBJ2-7, the CDR3 gives the full variable domain: ETGVTQSPTHLIKTRGQQVTLRCSSQSGHNTVSWYQQALGQGPQFIFQYYREEENGRGNFPPRFSGLQFPNYSSELNVNALELDDSALYLCASSLSRASAEQYFGPGTRLTVT.

V is TRBV5-4 and J is TRBJ2-5; weak D call: TRBD2 (6 bases). Trimming pared 2 bases from V and 4 bases from J, leaving 9 bases between. The germline V gene has CDR1 SGHNT and CDR2 YYREEE (reference sequence). The CDR3 is 13 amino acids. CDR3 in amino acids: CASSLSGRETQYF. The CDR3 bases are TGTGCCAGCAGCTTAAGCGGGCGAGAGACCCAGTACTTC.

The chain recombines TRBV5-1 with TRBJ1-4; D possibly corresponds to TRBD1 (6 bases). Trimming stripped 1 base from V and 7 bases from J, with 14 bases between. Per germline, CDR1 SGHRS and CDR2 YFSETQ. The CDR3 totals 15 residues. This chain's CDR3 is CASSLSPQGGEKLFF. CDR3 sequence (DNA): TGCGCCAGCAGCTTGTCCCCACAGGGTGGTGAAAAACTGTTTTTT.

The chain joins TRBV18 to TRBJ2-6, with D hard to call. The CDR3 runs 15 residues. Per the germline V gene, CDR1 is KGHSH and CDR2 is LQKENI. V was clipped by 1 base and J by 3 bases, with 7 bases between them. As DNA, the CDR3 is TGTGCCAGCTCACCACAATGGGATGGGGCCAACGTCCTGACTTTC. Translation: CASSPQWDGANVLTF.